This TCR beta chain is drawn from a study of blood T cells in healthy people across ages. Each sample had at least 6 million PBMCs isolated. Then a second PCR, running roughly 7 to 11 cycles, was carried out with a sample-barcoded 5' primer and a J-beta primer mix. TCRdb analysed the 5' RACE reads with MiXCR anew, one entry per CDR3 protein. Among over 950,000 distinct CDR3 sequences listed, roughly half were seen once. In this sample, this clonotype turned up a few times. Its antigen remains unknown. Whole-study results and caveats: Leaving the PBMCs unsorted stopped any conclusive comparison of naive versus antigen-experienced cells.

The CDR3 covers 14 residues. The ends were cut back, 1 base at V and 0 bases at J, with 7 bases in the middle. Germline CDR1 is MGHRA and CDR2 is YSYEKL. This chain uses TRBV4-1 with TRBJ2-7; D is perhaps TRBD2 (6 bases). Material: blood. This receptor was obtained from a woman aged 55-70 years in good health. The CDR3 sequence: CASSQGTTSYEQYF. The CDR3, as DNA: TGCGCCAGCAGCCAAGGGACTACCTCCTACGAGCAGTACTTC.